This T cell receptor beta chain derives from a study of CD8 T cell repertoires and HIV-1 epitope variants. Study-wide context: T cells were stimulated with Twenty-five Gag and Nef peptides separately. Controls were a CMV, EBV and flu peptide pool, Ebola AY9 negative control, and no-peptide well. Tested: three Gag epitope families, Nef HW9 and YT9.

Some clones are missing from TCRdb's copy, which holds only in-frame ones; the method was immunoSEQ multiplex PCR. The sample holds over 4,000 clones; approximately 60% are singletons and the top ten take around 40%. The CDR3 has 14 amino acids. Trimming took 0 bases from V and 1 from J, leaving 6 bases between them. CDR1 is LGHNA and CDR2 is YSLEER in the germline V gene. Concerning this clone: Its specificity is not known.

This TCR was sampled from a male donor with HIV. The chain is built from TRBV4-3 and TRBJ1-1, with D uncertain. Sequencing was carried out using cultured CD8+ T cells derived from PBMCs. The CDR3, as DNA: TGCGCCAGCAGCCAAGATCCGAAGAACACTGAAGCTTTCTTT. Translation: CASSQDPKNTEAFF.